This is a list of T cell receptor beta chains from one sample in a study of Ad26.COV2.S vaccination and SARS-CoV-2 variants. Assay: immunoSEQ multiplex PCR; the TCRdb copy retains only in-frame clones and omits some. The sample consists of about 400,000 clones, about 88% of them appearing once. Material: peripheral blood, obtained in a trial of Ad26.COV2.S vaccine versus placebo. The origin of the receptors is a person between 18 and 65 years old who received the Ad26.COV2.S COVID-19 vaccine or a placebo. The CDR3 runs from the conserved cysteine through the conserved F or W. A D gene is named only where the DNA matches it firmly. Only part of the rows carry a size: once, few, many, or a class if the clone is expanded.

TRBJ2-7	TRBV19	.	.	15	CASSTGGGRAYEQYF	TGTGCCAGTAGTACTGGAGGGGGAAGGGCCTACGAGCAGTACTTC
TRBJ1-4	TRBV4-1	TRBD1	.	13	CASSLRDREKLFF	TGCGCCAGCAGCCTCCGGGACAGGGAAAAACTGTTTTTT
TRBJ2-3	TRBV13	TRBD2	.	18	CASSQRELAGAPTDTQYF	TGTGCCAGCAGCCAACGCGAACTAGCGGGGGCCCCCACAGATACGCAGTATTTT
TRBJ2-3	TRBV29-1	.	few	14	CSVLGGASTDTQYF	TGCAGCGTCCTTGGGGGGGCTAGCACAGATACGCAGTATTTT
TRBJ2-7	TRBV28	.	.	15	CASSLLSNRAYEQYF	TGTGCCAGCAGTCTTCTTTCGAACAGGGCGTACGAGCAGTACTTC
TRBJ1-1	TRBV27	.	.	14	CASSSQGLRTEAFF	TGTGCCAGCAGTTCCCAGGGGTTAAGGACTGAAGCTTTCTTT
TRBJ1-2	TRBV4-3	.	few	14	CASSQVTRDNRYTF	TGCGCCAGCAGCCAAGTCACCCGGGACAATCGCTACACCTTC
TRBJ2-2	TRBV7-2	TRBD1	.	14	CASSFSQGTGELFF	TGTGCCAGCAGCTTTTCACAGGGGACCGGGGAGCTGTTTTTT
TRBJ1-1	TRBV13	.	.	15	CASSLGTGANTEAFF	TGTGCCAGCAGCTTAGGCACAGGTGCGAACACTGAAGCTTTCTTT
TRBJ2-1	TRBV12-3/TRBV12-4	TRBD1	.	12	CASSPTGVEQFF	TGTGCCAGCAGCCCGACAGGGGTTGAGCAGTTCTTC
TRBJ2-5	TRBV12-5	.	.	13	CASGSSGAETQYF	TGTGCTAGTGGTTCTTCGGGGGCAGAGACCCAGTACTTC
TRBJ1-4	TRBV6-5	TRBD1	.	16	CASSSIGQGSEEKLFF	TGTGCCAGCAGTTCGATCGGACAGGGATCAGAGGAAAAACTGTTTTTT
TRBJ2-3	TRBV3-1/TRBV3-2	.	.	13	CASSHLSVDTQYF	TGTGCCAGCAGCCACCTCTCCGTAGATACGCAGTATTTT
TRBJ1-2	TRBV7-2	TRBD1	.	14	CASSLDRGGYGYTF	TGTGCCAGCAGCTTGGACAGGGGGGGCTATGGCTACACCTTC
TRBJ1-4	TRBV2	.	.	14	CASSRWGESEKLFF	TGTGCCAGCAGTCGTTGGGGGGAGAGTGAAAAACTGTTTTTT
TRBJ2-2	TRBV7-2	.	.	15	CASSFRATNTGELFF	TGTGCCAGCAGCTTTAGGGCTACGAACACCGGGGAGCTGTTTTTT
TRBJ2-7	TRBV2	TRBD2	once	15	CASSDGSGGPDEQYF	TGTGCCAGCAGTGACGGTAGCGGGGGGCCCGACGAGCAGTACTTC